This T cell receptor (beta chain) derives from a study of blood T cell repertoires in COVID-19. Study-level background: There were acute and convalescent COVID-19 samples, and they came from the United States, Italy and Spain. The analysed material was cDNA or gDNA that came from T cells, B-cell-depleted T cells, or PBMCs.

The ends lost 7 bases at V and 0 bases at J; junction bases unmatched: 4. The CDR3 covers 15 residues. Looked up from germline, CDR1 is SNHLY and CDR2 is FYNNEI. The assay was immunoSEQ multiplex PCR, and TCRdb's table has in-frame clones only and misses some. The sample holds some 490,000 clones, 70% to 90% seen once. Sequencing input: PBMCs or T cells enriched from blood (not recorded which). The rearrangement uses TRBV2 and TRBJ1-5, with 9 bases matching TRBD1. The TCR originated in a woman in her sixties or seventies who had recovered from COVID-19. This CDR3 is CASTQDRGSNQPQHF. The DNA for the CDR3 is TGTGCCAGCACCCAGGACAGGGGTAGCAATCAGCCCCAGCATTTT.